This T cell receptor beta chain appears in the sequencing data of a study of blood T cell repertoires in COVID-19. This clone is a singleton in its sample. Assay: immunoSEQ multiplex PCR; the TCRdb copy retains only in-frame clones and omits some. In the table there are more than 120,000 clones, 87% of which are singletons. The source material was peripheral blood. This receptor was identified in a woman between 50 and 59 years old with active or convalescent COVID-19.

CDR3 sequence (DNA): TGTGCCAGCAGCTTAGCGGGGGTGTCCTACAATGAGCAGTTCTTC. This encodes CASSLAGVSYNEQFF. This chain uses TRBV7-3 with TRBJ2-1, with TRBD2 matching over 7 bases. This CDR3 has 15 amino acids. The germline V gene encodes CDR1 SGHTA and CDR2 FQGTGA. Losses at the gene ends were 2 bases for V and 1 base for J; bases not matched to a gene: 2.